Below, 25 T cell receptor beta chains from the same sample are listed, as sequenced in a study of shared T cell receptors in the human thymus. Assay: immunoSEQ multiplex PCR; the TCRdb copy retains only in-frame clones and omits some. The sample carries under 850,000 clones, over 75% recorded once. The same data also contributed to another study, on human thymus T cells.

The sequenced material came from thymocytes. The receptor source for this set is a boy younger than two with a congenital heart defect.

The CDR3 bases are TGTGCCAGCAGTCCCTCCCCACTAGCGGGAATTTCCTACGAGCAGTACTTC. This gives the protein CASSPSPLAGISYEQYF. The V gene is TRBV14, the J gene TRBJ2-7, with TRBD2 matching over 10 bases. From germline, CDR1 is SGHDN and CDR2 FVKESK. J was trimmed by 1 base and V by 6 bases; bases with no gene match: 12. The CDR3 totals 17 residues.

The V gene is TRBV6-5, the J gene TRBJ1-2; 9 bases are shared with TRBD1. Germline values: CDR1 MNHEY, CDR2 SVGAGI. CDR3 length: 14 amino acids. V lost 6 bases and J lost 4; bases outside the gene matches: 6. The CDR3 nucleotides read TGTGCCAGCAGAACCCGGGACAGGGTCTATGGCTACACCTTC. This encodes CASRTRDRVYGYTF.

V and J are TRBV6-4 and TRBJ2-5; 10 nucleotides line up with TRBD1. The CDR3 length is 16 residues. The junction had 6 bases not matched to a gene; V was cut back by 3 bases and J by 2 bases. The V gene's germline CDR1 is MRHNA and CDR2 SNTAGT. CDR3 in amino acids: CASSETGGGRQETQYF. The CDR3 region has the DNA TGTGCCAGCAGTGAGACAGGGGGCGGGAGGCAAGAGACCCAGTACTTC.

The chain employs TRBV6-1 and TRBJ2-7, with D possibly matching TRBD2 (7 bases). From germline, CDR1 is MNHNS and CDR2 SASEGT. V was trimmed by 7 bases and J by 6 bases, leaving 13 bases between them. The CDR3 sequence is 12 residues long. The CDR3 loop is CASTTGGTEQYF. DNA for the CDR3: TGTGCCAGCACCACGGGGGGCACCGAGCAGTACTTC.

The chain uses TRBV5-6 and TRBJ2-3; 10 positions agree with TRBD2. After removal of 0 bases from V and 4 bases from J, the junction contained 5 bases not matched to a gene. CDR3 length: 16 residues. Per germline, CDR1 SGHDT and CDR2 YYEEEE. The CDR3 sequence is CASSLVEAGGSDTQYF. In DNA, the CDR3 is TGTGCCAGCAGCTTGGTAGAAGCGGGAGGGTCAGATACGCAGTATTTT. Complete variable domain (other parts from reference TRBV5-6 and TRBJ2-3): DAGVTQSPTHLIKTRGQQVTLRCSPKSGHDTVSWYQQALGQGPQFIFQYYEEEERQRGNFPDRFSGHQFPNYSSELNVNALLLGDSALYLCASSLVEAGGSDTQYFGPGTRLTVL.

The chain recombines TRBV6-5 with TRBJ2-7, with TRBD2 as a possible D gene (6 bases). The germline gives CDR1 MNHEY, CDR2 SVGAGI. The ends were cut back, 6 bases at V and 3 bases at J, with 18 bases in the middle. This CDR3 comprises 15 residues. CDR3 in amino acids: CASSLLGLGGYEQYF. The CDR3 nucleotides are TGTGCCAGCAGCCTTTTGGGTTTGGGAGGCTACGAGCAGTACTTC.

The V call is TRBV15, the J call TRBJ2-5, with TRBD2 identical over 14 bases. The end of the DNA aligns better with TRBJ2-7, so the J call may be wrong. The CDR3 sequence is 15 residues long. The germline gives CDR1 LNHNV, CDR2 YYDKDF (reference sequence). The CDR3 DNA reads TGTGCCACCAGCGGCGGGACTAGCGGGAGTAACGAGCAGTACTTC. It encodes CATSGGTSGSNEQYF.

In its sample, this clone was seen once. The chain is built from TRBV28 and TRBJ2-2; TRBD1 matches at 10 bases. The germline V gene has CDR1 MDHEN and CDR2 SYDVKM. The CDR3 has 16 residues. The V segment lost 2 bases and the J segment 6 bases; nucleotides outside the gene matches: 6. The CDR3 loop reads CASSLDGTGVPGELFF. The CDR3 DNA reads TGTGCCAGCAGTTTAGATGGGACAGGGGTCCCCGGGGAGCTGTTTTTT.

The gene calls are TRBV27 and TRBJ2-1; possibly TRBD2 for D (5 bases). With 3 bases removed from V and 4 bases from J, the gap between germline ends came to 25 bases. The CDR3 length is 19 residues. Germline V gene data show CDR1 as MNHEY and CDR2 as SMNVEV (reference sequence). In nucleotides, the CDR3 is TGTGCCAGCAGTTTCCACACTAGGCGCGACGGAATTCGATACAATGAGCAGTTCTTC. Its translation: CASSFHTRRDGIRYNEQFF.

This chain joins TRBV7-9 and TRBJ2-3, with 9 bases that match TRBD2. CDR1 is SEHNR, CDR2 FQNEAQ, per germline (reference sequence). The CDR3 is 14 amino acids. With V trimmed by 4 bases and J by 2 bases, 1 base remained unmatched. The DNA of the CDR3 is TGTGCCAGCAGCTGGGGACTAGCCACAGATACGCAGTATTTT. Amino acids: CASSWGLATDTQYF.

The chain couples TRBV6-5 to TRBJ2-1, with 8 positions matching TRBD2. Trimming cost V 1 base and J 7 bases; bases outside gene matches: 9. CDR1 and CDR2 (germline): MNHEY, SVGAGI. The CDR3 consists of 16 residues. The CDR3: CASSYYREGLGNEQFF. The CDR3 nucleotides read TGTGCCAGCAGTTACTACCGGGAGGGTCTAGGGAATGAGCAGTTCTTC.

This CDR3 is CASSQSNRNCGTYEQYF. In DNA form, the CDR3 reads TGCGCCAGCAGTCAATCAAATCGCAATTGCGGGACCTACGAGCAGTACTTC. This chain joins TRBV23-1 and TRBJ2-7; possibly TRBD2 for D (6 bases). Being an ORF, TRBV23-1 has a function that is uncertain. Trimming shortened V by 0 bases and J by 2 bases, and 17 bases separated the two germline ends. This CDR3 is built from 17 residues.

A single count supports this clone. The rearrangement links TRBV7-3 to TRBJ2-5, with 9 bases aligning to TRBD2. The length of the CDR3 is 14 residues. V lost 5 bases, J lost 4 bases, and 5 bases stayed unmatched. From germline, CDR1 is SGHTA and CDR2 FQGTGA. DNA for the CDR3: TGTGCCAGCAGCCTTAGCGGGAGTGGAGAGACCCAGTACTTC. It codes for CASSLSGSGETQYF.

This clone was seen only once. The V gene is TRBV6-6, the J gene TRBJ2-7; 7 bases fit TRBD1. The germline CDR1 and CDR2 sequences are MNHNY and SVGAGI (reference sequence). The CDR3 has 16 residues. J gave up 1 base and V 6 bases, and 12 bases lay outside the gene matches. CDR3 residues: CASSQPGQALSYEQYF. CDR3 nucleotides: TGTGCCAGCAGCCAGCCCGGACAGGCCTTATCCTACGAGCAGTACTTC.

The chain carries TRBV9 and TRBJ2-1; perhaps TRBD2 as D (7 bases). The CDR3 length is 15 residues. CDR1 and CDR2 (germline): SGDLS, YYNGEE. V shed 6 bases and J shed 6 bases, with 19 bases lying between them. CDR3 DNA sequence: TGTGCCAGCACCCCGACCCCGGGGGGCCCCAATGAGCAGTTCTTC. The encoded protein is CASTPTPGGPNEQFF.

This chain links TRBV14 with TRBJ2-1, with D perhaps matching TRBD1 (5 bases). The CDR3 is made up of 16 amino acids. Germline CDR1 SGHDN, CDR2 FVKESK. V lost 0 bases and J lost 5, with 14 bases in between. CDR3 protein: CASSQDGALNNNEQFF. For the CDR3, the DNA is TGTGCCAGCAGCCAAGATGGGGCTTTAAACAACAATGAGCAGTTCTTC.

This chain joins TRBV19 and TRBJ1-1, with D uncertain. The V gene's germline CDR1 is LNHDA and CDR2 SQIVND (reference sequence). The V end was cut by 7 bases, the J end by 5 bases, with 11 bases between. This CDR3 is built from 12 residues. CDR3 DNA sequence: TGTGCCAGTATAGCGGCGACGACTGAAGCTTTCTTT. Translation gives CASIAATTEAFF.

This clone was recorded a few times. V is TRBV4-1 and J is TRBJ2-5; the match to TRBD2 covers 14 bases. Germline values: CDR1 MGHRA, CDR2 YSYEKL. J lost 0 bases, V lost 0 bases, and 6 bases had no gene match. This CDR3 is built from 19 residues. The CDR3 nucleotides are TGCGCCAGCAGCCAAGACCGACTAGCGGGAGGGGGGTACCAAGAGACCCAGTACTTC. Its translation is CASSQDRLAGGGYQETQYF.

This chain joins TRBV4-1 and TRBJ2-1, with TRBD1 identical over 11 bases. This CDR3 is 13 amino acids long. V was pared by 6 bases and J by 10 bases, with 5 bases of the junction left unmatched. Germline V gene sequence: CDR1 MGHRA, CDR2 YSYEKL. In DNA, the CDR3 is TGCGCCAGCAGATCGGACAGGGGGCACGAGCAGTTCTTC. Translation gives CASRSDRGHEQFF.

The V gene is TRBV4-1, the J gene TRBJ2-1; weak D call: TRBD1 (5 bases). Germline V gene data show CDR1 as MGHRA and CDR2 as YSYEKL. The CDR3 sequence is 14 residues long. The V end was cut by 6 bases, the J end by 4 bases, with 13 bases between. The DNA of the CDR3 is TGCGCCAGCAGACGACAGTCCTTGTACAATGAGCAGTTCTTC. This translates into CASRRQSLYNEQFF.

In this sample, this clone turned up once. The chain is built from TRBV27 and TRBJ2-3, with a possible D match to TRBD2 (7 bases). The CDR3 length is 16 residues. Per germline, CDR1 MNHEY and CDR2 SMNVEV (reference sequence). With 6 bases removed from V and 2 bases from J, the gap between germline ends came to 18 bases. CDR3 residues: CASRPWGGPHTDTQYF. The DNA for the CDR3 is TGTGCCAGCAGACCCTGGGGGGGGCCGCACACAGATACGCAGTATTTT.

J is TRBJ2-2 and V is TRBV25-1; the match to TRBD1 covers 7 bases. Per germline, CDR1 MGHDK and CDR2 SYGVNS. The length of the CDR3 is 16 residues. V lost 5 bases, J lost 8 bases, and 14 bases stayed unmatched. The CDR3 is CASSHPGAGGQGELFF. DNA for the CDR3: TGTGCCAGCAGTCATCCTGGGGCAGGGGGTCAGGGGGAGCTGTTTTTT.

The chain employs TRBV5-6 and TRBJ2-2; 9 positions agree with TRBD1. V gave up 0 bases and J gave up 4 bases; unmatched junction bases: 7. The CDR3 sequence is 17 residues long. Germline V CDR1 and CDR2: SGHDT, YYEEEE. The CDR3 protein is CASSLVGTGWATGELFF. CDR3 nucleotides: TGTGCCAGCAGCTTGGTCGGGACAGGGTGGGCCACCGGGGAGCTGTTTTTT.

This clone was seen a single time. The chain has TRBV28 and TRBJ2-7; 8 bases fit TRBD1. This CDR3 is built from 15 residues. The germline CDR1 and CDR2 sequences are MDHEN and SYDVKM. With 0 bases clipped from V and 3 bases from J, the junction kept 4 bases outside the gene matches. The CDR3 bases are TGTGCCAGCAGTTTATGCCAGGGGGCTAACTACGAGCAGTACTTC. Protein product: CASSLCQGANYEQYF.

The rearrangement joins TRBV4-3 to TRBJ1-4; no definite D call. The CDR3 has 15 residues. CDR1 and CDR2 from the germline V gene are LGHNA and YSLEER. Trimming left V 0 bases short and J 7 bases short, with 12 bases between. Here the CDR3 reads CASSQDPWYSEKLFF. The CDR3 DNA reads as TGCGCCAGCAGCCAAGATCCCTGGTATAGTGAAAAACTGTTTTTT.